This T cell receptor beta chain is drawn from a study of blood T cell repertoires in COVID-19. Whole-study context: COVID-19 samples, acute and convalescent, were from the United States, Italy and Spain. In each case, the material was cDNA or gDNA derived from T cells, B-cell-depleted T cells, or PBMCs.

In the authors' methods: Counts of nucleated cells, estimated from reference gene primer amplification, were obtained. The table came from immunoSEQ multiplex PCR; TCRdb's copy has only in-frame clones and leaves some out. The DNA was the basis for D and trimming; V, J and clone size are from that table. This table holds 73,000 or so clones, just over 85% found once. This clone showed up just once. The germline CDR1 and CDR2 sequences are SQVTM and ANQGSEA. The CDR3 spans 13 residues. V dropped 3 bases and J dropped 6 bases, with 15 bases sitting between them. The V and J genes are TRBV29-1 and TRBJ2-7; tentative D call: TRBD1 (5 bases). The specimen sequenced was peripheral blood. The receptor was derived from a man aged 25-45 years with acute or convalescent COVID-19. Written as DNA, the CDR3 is TGCAGCGTTGAGTTGCAGGGAATAGGCGAGCAGTACTTC. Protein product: CSVELQGIGEQYF.